What follows is one TCR beta chain and its context. This clonotype was picked up a small number of times. Its specific antigen is unknown. No clone much larger than this one lies a single base away; base qualities are absent. This record belongs to a study of patients and donors after allogeneic stem cell transplantation (dated by TCRdb to the early 2020s). The CDR3 runs 15 residues from the cysteine to the phenylalanine. The read is trimmed to its CDR3 DNA, 45 bases read in frame from base 1. The germline ends are 14 bases apart after V is trimmed by 4 bases and J by 2 bases. The germline V gene specifies MNHEY as CDR1 and SVGAGI as CDR2. The method behind the library was RT-PCR. Sequencing was performed on a NextSeq 550. TCRdb reprocessing: public reads trimmed at Q25 with fastp, clones called with MiXCR, in-frame beta chains kept. Rows are combined by CDR3 protein, so each entry shows the most common genes and DNA. This sample lists approximately 140,000 distinct CDR3 sequences; about 40% were detected once. The ten biggest clones cover 50% of the sample.

Sequenced sample: blood, either unsorted or a sorted T cell fraction (not recorded which). The V and J genes are TRBV6-5 and TRBJ1-2, and possibly TRBD1, on 6 matching bases. The receptor was isolated from a human donor who was either an allogeneic HSCT recipient or a stem cell or donor lymphocyte infusion donor (not recorded which). It is not recorded whose cells these are; they may come from a transplant donor. The sequenced DNA is TGTGCCAGCAGTTCCATGGGGGCTTCGAACTATGGCTACACCTTC. This gives the protein CASSSMGASNYGYTF.